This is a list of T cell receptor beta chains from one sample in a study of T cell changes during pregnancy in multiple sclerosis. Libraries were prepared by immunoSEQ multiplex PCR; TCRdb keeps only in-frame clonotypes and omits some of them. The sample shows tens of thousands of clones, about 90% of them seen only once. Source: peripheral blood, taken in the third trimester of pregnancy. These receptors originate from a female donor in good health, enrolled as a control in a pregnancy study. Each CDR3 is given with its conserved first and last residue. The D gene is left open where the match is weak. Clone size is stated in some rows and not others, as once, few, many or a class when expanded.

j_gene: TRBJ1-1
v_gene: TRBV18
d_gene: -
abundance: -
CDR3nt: TGTGCCAGCTCACCAATTTCCGGGGACACTGAAGCTTTCTTT
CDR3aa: CASSPISGDTEAFF

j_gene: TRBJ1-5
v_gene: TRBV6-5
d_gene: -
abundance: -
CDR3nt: TGTGCCAGCAGTTACGCACAGAGAGATCAGCCCCAGCATTTT
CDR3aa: CASSYAQRDQPQHF

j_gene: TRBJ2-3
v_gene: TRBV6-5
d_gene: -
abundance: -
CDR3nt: TGTGCCAGCAGTTACCTCGGACTTGTCACAGATACGCAGTATTTT
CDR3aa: CASSYLGLVTDTQYF

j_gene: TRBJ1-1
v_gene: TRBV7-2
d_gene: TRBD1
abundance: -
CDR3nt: TGTGCCAGCAGCTTAGTTAGTCGTCAGGGGGGAAACACTGAAGCTTTCTTT
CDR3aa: CASSLVSRQGGNTEAFF

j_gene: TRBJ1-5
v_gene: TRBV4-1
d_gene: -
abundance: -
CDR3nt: TGCGCCAGCAGCCAAGATGGGGCAGGGTCTATTTATCAGCCCCAGCATTTT
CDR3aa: CASSQDGAGSIYQPQHF

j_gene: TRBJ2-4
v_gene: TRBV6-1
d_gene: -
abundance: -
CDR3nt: TGTGCCAGCAGTGTGGGGGGGCGCGTCCAAAACATTCAGTACTTC
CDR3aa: CASSVGGRVQNIQYF

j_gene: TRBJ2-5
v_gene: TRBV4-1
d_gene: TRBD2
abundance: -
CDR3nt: TGCGCCACCTCAGCGGGACGTAGCGGGACCCAGTACTTC
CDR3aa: CATSAGRSGTQYF

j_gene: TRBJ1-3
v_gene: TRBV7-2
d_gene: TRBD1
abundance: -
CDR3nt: TGTGCCAGCAGCGGACAGGGACCCTCTGGAAACACCATATATTTT
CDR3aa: CASSGQGPSGNTIYF

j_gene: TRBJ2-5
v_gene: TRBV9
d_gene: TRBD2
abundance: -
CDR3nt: TGTGCCAGCAGCTACAGCGGGGGGGCCGATGCAGAGACCCAGTACTTC
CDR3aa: CASSYSGGADAETQYF

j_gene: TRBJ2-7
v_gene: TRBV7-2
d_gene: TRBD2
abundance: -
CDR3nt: TGTGCCAGCAGCCGGACTAGCGGGAGCTCCTACGAGCAGTACTTC
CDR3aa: CASSRTSGSSYEQYF

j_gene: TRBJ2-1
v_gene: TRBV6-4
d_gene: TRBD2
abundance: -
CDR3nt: TGTGCCAGCAGTGCAGGGACTAGCGGGAGGTACAATGAGCAGTTCTTC
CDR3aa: CASSAGTSGRYNEQFF

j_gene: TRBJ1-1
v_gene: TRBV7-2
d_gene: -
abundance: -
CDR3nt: TGTGCCAGCAGCTTTGAGACAGGGAACACTGAAGCTTTCTTT
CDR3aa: CASSFETGNTEAFF

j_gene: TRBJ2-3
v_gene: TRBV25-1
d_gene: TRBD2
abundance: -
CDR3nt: TGTGCCAGCACCACCCACGGAGGGACTATGGCAGATACGCAGTATTTT
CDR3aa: CASTTHGGTMADTQYF

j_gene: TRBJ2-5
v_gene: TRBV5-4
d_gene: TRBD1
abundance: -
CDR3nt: TGTGCCAGCAGCTTCGGGGACAGGGGGCCGCAAGAGACCCAGTACTTC
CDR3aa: CASSFGDRGPQETQYF

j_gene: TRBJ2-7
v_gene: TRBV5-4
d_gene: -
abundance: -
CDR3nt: TGTGCCAGCAGCCCCCGAGGGTCCTACGAGCAGTACTTC
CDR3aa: CASSPRGSYEQYF

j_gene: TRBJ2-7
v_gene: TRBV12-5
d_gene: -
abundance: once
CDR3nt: TGTGCTAGTGGTTTGGAAAATCGGGAGCAGTACTTC
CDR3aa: CASGLENREQYF

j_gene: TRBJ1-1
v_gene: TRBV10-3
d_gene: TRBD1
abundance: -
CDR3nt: TGTGCCATCAGGGGGACAGGGGTCACTGAAGCTTTCTTT
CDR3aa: CAIRGTGVTEAFF

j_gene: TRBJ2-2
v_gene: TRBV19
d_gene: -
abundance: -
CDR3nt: TGTGCCAGTAGCGGTTACGGGGAGCTGTTTTTT
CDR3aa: CASSGYGELFF

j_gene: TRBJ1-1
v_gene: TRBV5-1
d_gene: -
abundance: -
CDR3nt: TGCGCCAGCAGCTTCCGGGGTGAAGCTTTCTTT
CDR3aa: CASSFRGEAFF

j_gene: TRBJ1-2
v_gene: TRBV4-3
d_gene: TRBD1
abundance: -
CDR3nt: TGCGCCAGCAGCCAAGAATGGGGTCAGGGGGCAAATCTCAACTATGGCTACACCTTC
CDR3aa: CASSQEWGQGANLNYGYTF

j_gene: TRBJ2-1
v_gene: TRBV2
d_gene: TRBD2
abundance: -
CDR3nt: TGTGCCAGCAGGACCGGGACTAGCGGGAGGAATGAGCAGTTCTTC
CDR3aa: CASRTGTSGRNEQFF

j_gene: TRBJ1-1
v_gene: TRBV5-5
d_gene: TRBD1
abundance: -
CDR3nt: TGTGCCAGCAGCTTACAGGGGTCCACTGAAGCTTTCTTT
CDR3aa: CASSLQGSTEAFF

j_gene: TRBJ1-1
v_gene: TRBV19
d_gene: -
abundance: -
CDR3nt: TGTGCCAGTAGTATCGGCAGGGAAACTGAAGCTTTCTTT
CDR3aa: CASSIGRETEAFF

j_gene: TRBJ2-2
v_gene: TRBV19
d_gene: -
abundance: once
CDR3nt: TGTGCCAGTAGTATGGGTAGGAGTAGAGGGGAGCTGTTTTTT
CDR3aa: CASSMGRSRGELFF

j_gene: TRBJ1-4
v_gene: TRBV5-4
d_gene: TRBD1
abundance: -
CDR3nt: TGTGCCAGCAGCTCCCGACAGGGCATCGCTGAAAAACTGTTTTTT
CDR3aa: CASSSRQGIAEKLFF

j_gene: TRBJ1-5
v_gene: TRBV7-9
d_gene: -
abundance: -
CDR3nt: TGTGCCAGCAGCTTAGGGCTCGCTCAGCCCCAGCATTTT
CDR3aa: CASSLGLAQPQHF

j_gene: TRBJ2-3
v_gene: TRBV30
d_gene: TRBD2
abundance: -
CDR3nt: TGTGCCTGGAGTGTACGGGTAGCGGGAGTTCCAGATACGCAGTATTTT
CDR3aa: CAWSVRVAGVPDTQYF

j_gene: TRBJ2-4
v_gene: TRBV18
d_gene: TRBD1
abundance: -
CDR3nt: TGTGCCAGCTCACCACCCGGGACAGGGGGAAACATTCAGTACTTC
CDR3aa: CASSPPGTGGNIQYF

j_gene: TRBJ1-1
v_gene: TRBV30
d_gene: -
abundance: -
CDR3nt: TGTGCCTGGAGTGGAGGGGGAACTGAAGCTTTCTTT
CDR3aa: CAWSGGGTEAFF

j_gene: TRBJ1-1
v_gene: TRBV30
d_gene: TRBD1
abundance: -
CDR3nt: TGTGCCTGGAGAACCGGGACAGGCCCTTCTGAAGCTTTCTTT
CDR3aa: CAWRTGTGPSEAFF

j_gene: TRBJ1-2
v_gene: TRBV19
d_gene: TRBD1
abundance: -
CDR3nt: TGTGCCACGTTAAAGGGACAGGGATTTGATGGCTACACCTTC
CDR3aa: CATLKGQGFDGYTF

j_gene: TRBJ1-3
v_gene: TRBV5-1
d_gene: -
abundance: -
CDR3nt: TGCGCCAGCAGCTCAAGCCCCTCTGGAAACACCATATATTTT
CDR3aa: CASSSSPSGNTIYF

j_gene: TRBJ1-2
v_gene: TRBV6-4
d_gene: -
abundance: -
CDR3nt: TGTGCCAGCACCCGCACAGTCGGGGTAGGTGGCTACACCTTC
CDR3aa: CASTRTVGVGGYTF

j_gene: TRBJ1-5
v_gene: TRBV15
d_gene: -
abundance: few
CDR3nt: TGTGCCACCAGCAGAGCTTCCCAGCCCCAGCATTTT
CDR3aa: CATSRASQPQHF

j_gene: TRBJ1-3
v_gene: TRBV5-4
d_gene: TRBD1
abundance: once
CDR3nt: TGTGCCAGCAGCTTAGGTGGTACAGGGGTCTCTGGAAACACCATATATTTT
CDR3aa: CASSLGGTGVSGNTIYF

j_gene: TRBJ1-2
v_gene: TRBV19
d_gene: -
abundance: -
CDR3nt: TGTGCCAGTAGTATATATGACTATGGCTACACCTTC
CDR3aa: CASSIYDYGYTF

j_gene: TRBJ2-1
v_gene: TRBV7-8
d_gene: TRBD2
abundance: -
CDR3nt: TGTGCCAGCAGCTTAGCGGCTAGCGGGGTGTACAATGAGCAGTTCTTC
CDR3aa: CASSLAASGVYNEQFF

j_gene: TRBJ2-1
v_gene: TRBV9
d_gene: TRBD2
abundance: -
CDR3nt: TGTGCCAGCAGCGTAGCGGGTAGCGGGAGGGCGCATGAGCAGTTCTTC
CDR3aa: CASSVAGSGRAHEQFF

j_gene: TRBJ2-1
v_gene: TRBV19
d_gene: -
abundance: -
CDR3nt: TGTGCCAGTAGTCTCGTGGCCGCCAACAATGAGCAGTTCTTC
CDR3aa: CASSLVAANNEQFF

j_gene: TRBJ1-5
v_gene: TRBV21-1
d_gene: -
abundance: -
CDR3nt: TGTGCCAGCAGCAAAGAAAGCGACTTCCGGGGGGGGCCCGATCAGCCCCAGCATTTT
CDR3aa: CASSKESDFRGGPDQPQHF

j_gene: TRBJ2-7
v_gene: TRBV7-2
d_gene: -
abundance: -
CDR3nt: TGTGCCAGCAGCTTACTGTCAGCCTACGAGCAGTACTTC
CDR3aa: CASSLLSAYEQYF

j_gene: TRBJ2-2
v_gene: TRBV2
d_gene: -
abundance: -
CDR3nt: TGTGCCAGCAGCGAAGGGCCAGGATCGGTAACCGGGGAGCTGTTTTTT
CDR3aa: CASSEGPGSVTGELFF

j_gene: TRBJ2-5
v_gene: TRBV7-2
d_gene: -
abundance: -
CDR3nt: TGTGCCAGCAGCCCTGAACCCGGGTCCCAAGAGACCCAGTACTTC
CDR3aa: CASSPEPGSQETQYF

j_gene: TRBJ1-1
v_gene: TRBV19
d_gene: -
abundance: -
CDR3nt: TGTGCCAGTCTCCTACGAAAACAGCTGAACACTGAAGCTTTCTTT
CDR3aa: CASLLRKQLNTEAFF

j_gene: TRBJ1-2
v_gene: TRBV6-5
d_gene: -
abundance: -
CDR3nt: TGTGCCAGCAGTTACCTAGGAAGCTACACCTTC
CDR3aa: CASSYLGSYTF

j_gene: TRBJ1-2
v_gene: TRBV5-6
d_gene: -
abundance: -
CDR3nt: TGTGCCAGCAGCCCTGGAGGGATCAATGGCTACACCTTC
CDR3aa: CASSPGGINGYTF

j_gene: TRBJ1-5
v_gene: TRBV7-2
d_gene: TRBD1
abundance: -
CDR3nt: TGTGCCAGCAGTAACAGGGGTCGCCAGCCCCAGCATTTT
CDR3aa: CASSNRGRQPQHF

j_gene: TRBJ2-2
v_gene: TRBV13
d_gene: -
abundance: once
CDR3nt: TGTGCCAGCAGCTTGGGGTCGGGGTTGGCCGGGGAGCTGTTTTTT
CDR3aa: CASSLGSGLAGELFF

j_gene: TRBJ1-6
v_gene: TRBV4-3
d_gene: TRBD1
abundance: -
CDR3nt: TGCGCCAGCAGCCAATCCGGACAGGAAAACTATAATTCACCCCTCCACTTT
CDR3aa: CASSQSGQENYNSPLHF

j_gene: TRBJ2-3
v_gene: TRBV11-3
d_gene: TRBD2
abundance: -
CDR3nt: TGTGCCAGCAGCTTAGGAACTAGCGGGGGGGCAGATACGCAGTATTTT
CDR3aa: CASSLGTSGGADTQYF

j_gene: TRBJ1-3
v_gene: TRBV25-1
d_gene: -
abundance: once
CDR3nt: TGTGCCAGCACCGAGGGTAGGGTTCCTGGAAACACCATATATTTT
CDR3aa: CASTEGRVPGNTIYF

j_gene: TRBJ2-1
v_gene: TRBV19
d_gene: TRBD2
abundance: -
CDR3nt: TGTGCCAGTAGGCCCGGGACTAGCGGGGGCAATGAGCAGTTCTTC
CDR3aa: CASRPGTSGGNEQFF

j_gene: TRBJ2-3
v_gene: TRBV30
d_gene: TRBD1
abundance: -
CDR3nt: TGTGCCAGGGACAGGGGGACAGATACGCAGTATTTT
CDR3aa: CARDRGTDTQYF

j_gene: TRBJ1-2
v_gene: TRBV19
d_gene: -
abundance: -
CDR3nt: TGTGCCAGTAGTATAGCGGGGGATGGCTACACCTTC
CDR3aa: CASSIAGDGYTF

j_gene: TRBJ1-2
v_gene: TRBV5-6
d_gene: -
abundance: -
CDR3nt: TGTGCCAGCAGCCCTAACCAGGGACAAAATTCTGGCTACACCTTC
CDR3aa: CASSPNQGQNSGYTF

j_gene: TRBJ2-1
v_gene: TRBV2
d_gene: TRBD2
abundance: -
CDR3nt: TGTGCCAGTCCGGGACTAGCGACTAATGAGCAGTTCTTC
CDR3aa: CASPGLATNEQFF

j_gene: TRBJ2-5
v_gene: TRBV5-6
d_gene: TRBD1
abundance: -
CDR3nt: TGTGCCAGCAGCTGGGGGACAGAACAAGAGACCCAGTACTTC
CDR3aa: CASSWGTEQETQYF